This entry lists 9 T cell receptor beta chains sequenced from one sample in a study of cytomegalovirus exposure and HLA in healthy donors. The assay was immunoSEQ multiplex PCR, and TCRdb's table has in-frame clones only and misses some. This sample has 75,000 to 85,000 clones, with roughly 90% found just once. The sequenced material came from PBMCs. These receptors came from a man aged 30 to 39 in good health and CMV-seronegative.

The CDR3 bases are TGTGCCAGCAGCTTAGTAATAGGGAGGATCACTGAAGCTTTCTTT. Translated, it gives CASSLVIGRITEAFF. J is TRBJ1-1 and V is TRBV7-8; D is uncertain. The CDR3 has 15 residues. Germline CDR1 SGHVS, CDR2 FQNEAQ. V was pared by 1 base and J by 4 bases, with 13 bases between.

The chain joins TRBV6-6 to TRBJ2-7, with D tentatively TRBD1 (5 bases). CDR1 and CDR2 (germline): MNHNY, SVGAGI (reference sequence). Trimming stripped 2 bases from V and 7 bases from J, with 15 bases between. This CDR3 has 14 amino acids. The CDR3 region is CASSYPGRGSEQYF. DNA of the CDR3: TGTGCCAGCAGTTACCCGGGTAGGGGATCGGAGCAGTACTTC.

This clone is medium-sized. This chain uses TRBV6-1 with TRBJ2-7; 8 nucleotides align to TRBD2. V lost 6 bases to trimming and J lost 2 bases; unmatched junction nucleotides: 9. Germline V gene data show CDR1 as MNHNS and CDR2 as SASEGT. This CDR3 comprises 15 residues. CDR3: CASSNEAGEPYEQYF. CDR3 DNA: TGTGCCAGCAGCAACGAAGCGGGAGAGCCCTACGAGCAGTACTTC.

Points on this clone: At one end, the junction sequence differs from germline, possibly due to a read error. This chain connects TRBV18 to TRBJ2-3; D is uncertain. The germline CDR1 and CDR2 sequences are KGHSH and LQKENI. The length of the CDR3 is 17 residues. DNA of the CDR3: TGTGCCAGCTCCCCACCGATATCGGGTTTTGGCACAGATACGCAGTATTTT. Its protein product is CASSPPISGFGTDTQYF.

This chain joins TRBV7-8 and TRBJ2-1; D is undetermined. The CDR3 contains 15 residues. CDR1 is SGHVS and CDR2 is FQNEAQ in the germline V gene. Trimming took off 5 bases at V and 0 bases at J, with 11 bases between the two ends. The DNA of the CDR3 is TGTGCCAGCAGCCGGTCAGGAACCTCCTACAATGAGCAGTTCTTC. It is translated as CASSRSGTSYNEQFF.

The V and J genes are TRBV11-2 and TRBJ2-1, with D possibly TRBD1 on 6 matching bases. The CDR3 is 13 residues long. V shed 4 bases and J shed 5 bases, with 9 bases lying between them. Germline assignment: CDR1 SGHAT and CDR2 FQNNGV. The CDR3 DNA sequence: TGTGCCAGCAGCTCAGACAGGAACAATGAGCAGTTCTTC. This codes for CASSSDRNNEQFF.

The chain employs TRBV11-1 and TRBJ2-3, with D maybe TRBD2 (5 bases). This CDR3 contains 15 residues. From germline, CDR1 is SGHAT and CDR2 FQDESV (reference sequence). V was trimmed by 4 bases and J by 2 bases, leaving 13 bases between them. The CDR3 loop is CASSSGSTPTDTQYF. Here the CDR3 DNA reads TGTGCCAGCAGCTCGGGATCGACACCCACAGATACGCAGTATTTT.

This clone was seen just once. V and J are TRBV5-6 and TRBJ2-3, with TRBD1 matching over 8 bases. The CDR3 runs 17 residues. Germline trimming cut 4 bases from V and 8 bases from J; bases unmatched to any gene: 18. The germline V gene has CDR1 SGHDT and CDR2 YYEEEE. The CDR3 protein is CASSPGTGSLEGRTQYF. The CDR3 nucleotides read TGTGCCAGCAGCCCTGGGACAGGATCTTTAGAGGGGCGTACGCAGTATTTT.

This clone has a handful of counts. The V and J genes are TRBV19 and TRBJ1-5; D is undetermined. The ends were cut back, 7 bases at V and 7 bases at J, with 5 bases in the middle. This CDR3 has 10 residues. CDR1 and CDR2 from the germline V gene are LNHDA and SQIVND (reference sequence). CDR3 sequence (DNA): TGTGCCAGTAATGAGCAGCCCCAGCATTTT. Translated, it gives CASNEQPQHF.